Below are 27 T cell receptor beta chains sequenced from a single sample in a study of chemoradiotherapy in HPV16-positive cancers. Libraries were prepared by immunoSEQ multiplex PCR; TCRdb keeps only in-frame clonotypes and omits some of them. Of about 25,000 clones listed, 94% are singletons. The specimen was collected from a patient who underwent chemoradiotherapy. The receptors come from a human donor with HPV-associated anogenital cancer.

This clone appeared once. CDR3 region: CSVEDQGDPPYF. Written as DNA, the CDR3 is TGCAGCGTTGAAGATCAAGGAGACCCCCCGTACTTC. The J gene is TRBJ2-5, the V gene TRBV29-1, with D unresolved. The CDR3 has 12 residues. The germline V gene has CDR1 SQVTM and CDR2 ANQGSEA. V lost 0 bases and J lost 13, with 15 bases in between. The full variable domain, its missing parts supplied by reference TRBV29-1 and TRBJ2-5, is SAVISQKPSRDICQRGTSLTIQCQVDSQVTMMFWYRQQPGQSLTLIATANQGSEATYESGFVIDKFPISRPNLTFSTLTVSNMSPEDSSIYLCSVEDQGDPPYFGPGTRLLVL.

The chain has TRBV25-1 and TRBJ2-1; possibly TRBD2 for D (7 bases). Trimming took 4 bases from V and 0 from J, leaving 10 bases between them. CDR1 is MGHDK and CDR2 is SYGVNS in the germline V gene. CDR3 size: 15 residues. CDR3: CASSGGGGSYNEQFF. The CDR3 DNA follows: TGTGCCAGCAGTGGAGGGGGGGGCTCCTACAATGAGCAGTTCTTC.

Note on this clone: The junction does not match germline at one end; this may be a read error. This chain joins TRBV19 and TRBJ1-2, with TRBD1 identical over 8 bases. Germline loops: CDR1 LNHDA, CDR2 SQIVND (reference sequence). The CDR3 consists of 11 residues. The CDR3: CASSTRDRIFF. Written as DNA, the CDR3 is TGTGCCAGTAGTACCCGGGACAGGATTTTCTTC. The whole variable domain, filled in from reference TRBV19 and TRBJ1-2, reads DGGITQSPKYLFRKEGQNVTLSCEQNLNHDAMYWYRQDPGQGLRLIYYSQIVNDFQKGDIAEGYSVSREKKESFPLTVTSAQKNPTAFYLCASSTRDRIFFGSGTRLTVV.

This rearrangement joins TRBV4-1 to TRBJ2-4; D uncertain. Looked up from germline, CDR1 is MGHRA and CDR2 is YSYEKL. This CDR3 has 17 amino acids. Trimming stripped 1 base from V and 2 bases from J, with 15 bases between. CDR3 sequence: CASSQVGNSNPKNIQYF. CDR3 DNA sequence: TGCGCCAGCAGCCAAGTGGGGAATAGCAATCCCAAAAACATTCAGTACTTC.

The CDR3 sequence: CASSPLPGSGYSPLHF. As DNA, the CDR3 is TGCGCCAGCAGCCCCCTCCCTGGGAGTGGGTATTCACCCCTCCACTTT. The chain employs TRBV4-1 and TRBJ1-6; D call uncertain. The germline V gene has CDR1 MGHRA and CDR2 YSYEKL. With 4 bases removed from V and 8 bases from J, the gap between germline ends came to 18 bases. CDR3 length equals 16 residues.

The chain uses TRBV6-4 and TRBJ2-1; a weak D match, TRBD2 (5 bases). The CDR3 totals 15 residues. The germline V and J ends were trimmed by 0 bases and 2 bases, with 8 bases remaining between them. CDR1 and CDR2 (germline): MRHNA, SNTAGT. The CDR3 DNA is TGTGCCAGCAGTGACTCATCACTAGCCTACAATGAGCAGTTCTTC. Amino acids: CASSDSSLAYNEQFF.

This chain connects TRBV28 to TRBJ1-5, with 9 bases aligning to TRBD1. J gave up 7 bases and V 6 bases, and 10 bases lay outside the gene matches. The CDR3 is 15 amino acids. The germline gives CDR1 MDHEN, CDR2 SYDVKM. The CDR3 reads CASRPRDRVIQPQHF. Written as DNA, the CDR3 is TGTGCCAGCAGGCCCCGGGACAGGGTGATACAGCCCCAGCATTTT.

V usage is TRBV5-1 and J usage is TRBJ2-1, with a tentative D call TRBD2 (6 bases). CDR1 and CDR2 (germline): SGHRS, YFSETQ. The V and J ends lost 7 bases and 0 bases respectively, with 17 bases between them. The CDR3 has 16 residues. The CDR3 here is CASDIGGGGSYNEQFF. The CDR3 DNA sequence: TGCGCCAGCGATATCGGGGGAGGAGGCTCCTACAATGAGCAGTTCTTC.

This rearrangement joins TRBV28 to TRBJ1-5; D may be TRBD1 (5 bases). Trimming cost V 6 bases and J 0 bases, with 15 bases left between them. This CDR3 has 16 amino acids. The V gene's germline CDR1 is MDHEN and CDR2 SYDVKM. CDR3 sequence reads: CASRLRQKDSNQPQHF. In DNA, the CDR3 is TGTGCCAGCAGATTAAGACAGAAAGATAGCAATCAGCCCCAGCATTTT.

The rearrangement joins TRBV5-3 to TRBJ2-3; 11 nucleotides match TRBD2. TRBV5-3 is placed among ORFs of uncertain function. The length of the CDR3 is 15 residues. J was trimmed by 9 bases and V by 0 bases; bases with no gene match: 6. CDR3 in amino acids: CARSLVAGGPGTQYF. Written as DNA, the CDR3 is TGTGCCAGAAGCTTGGTAGCGGGGGGGCCGGGCACGCAGTATTTT.

The chain is built from TRBV2 and TRBJ2-7; no clear D. The V end lost 7 bases, the J end lost 2 bases, and 9 bases lay between the germline ends. This CDR3 has 12 residues. Per germline, CDR1 SNHLY and CDR2 FYNNEI. DNA for the CDR3: TGTGCCAGCATGCGCAGCACCTACGAGCAGTACTTC. It encodes CASMRSTYEQYF.

V and J are TRBV10-3 and TRBJ2-1; a possible D gene is TRBD1 (6 bases). The V end lost 3 bases, the J end lost 4 bases, and 16 bases lay between the germline ends. Looked up from germline, CDR1 is ENHRY and CDR2 is SYGVKD. This CDR3 region has 16 residues. CDR3 DNA sequence: TGTGCCATCAGTGAAGGAAGGACAGAACTTTACAATGAGCAGTTCTTC. The encoded protein is CAISEGRTELYNEQFF.

The J gene is TRBJ2-3, the V gene TRBV5-1, with TRBD1 as a possible D gene (6 bases). CDR3 length equals 14 residues. V was cut by 2 bases and J by 1 base, with 8 bases left in between. Germline CDR1 SGHRS, CDR2 YFSETQ. CDR3 sequence reads: CASSFKGGTDTQYF. Written as DNA, the CDR3 is TGCGCCAGCAGCTTTAAGGGGGGCACAGATACGCAGTATTTT.

This clone has just one count. The chain recombines TRBV6-5 with TRBJ2-7; tentative D call: TRBD1 (5 bases). Trimming removed 2 bases at V and 2 bases at J, with 7 bases between. The CDR3 totals 13 residues. Germline values: CDR1 MNHEY, CDR2 SVGAGI. The CDR3 spells CASSYRGTYEQYF. CDR3 coding DNA: TGTGCCAGCAGTTACAGGGGCACCTACGAGCAGTACTTC.

V usage is TRBV18 and J usage is TRBJ1-4, with D tentatively TRBD1 (5 bases). The CDR3 is made up of 18 amino acids. Germline CDR1 KGHSH, CDR2 LQKENI. Trimming removed 3 bases at V and 7 bases at J, with 24 bases between. The CDR3 DNA is TGTGCCAGCTCACCCTTGGACCCAAGAGGGGCCTCGCCTGAAAAACTGTTTTTT. Protein product: CASSPLDPRGASPEKLFF.

This sequence joins TRBV5-8 and TRBJ2-7; D might be TRBD2 (6 bases). This CDR3 region has 15 residues. Trimming left V 2 bases short and J 6 bases short, with 18 bases between. Germline CDR1 is SGHTS and CDR2 is YDEGEE. The DNA for the CDR3 is TGTGCCAGCAGCTTTCCCGGGACTGGACCCCTCGAGCAGTACTTC. Its protein is CASSFPGTGPLEQYF.

The gene calls are TRBV7-2 and TRBJ1-4; D is ambiguous. The germline gives CDR1 SGHTA, CDR2 FQGNSA. The CDR3 consists of 15 residues. V lost 5 bases to trimming and J lost 0 bases, with 10 bases between them. In nucleotides, the CDR3 is TGTGCCAGCAGCCGGAGACCTGCAACTAATGAAAAACTGTTTTTT. Translating it yields CASSRRPATNEKLFF. Full variable domain (missing parts from reference TRBV7-2 and TRBJ1-4): GAGVSQSPSNKVTEKGKDVELRCDPISGHTALYWYRQSLGQGLEFLIYFQGNSAPDKSGLPSDRFSAERTGGSVSTLTIQRTQQEDSAVYLCASSRRPATNEKLFFGSGTQLSVL.

This rearrangement joins TRBV6-5 to TRBJ1-2, with 10 nucleotides matching TRBD1. CDR1 MNHEY and CDR2 SVGAGI come from the germline V gene. The CDR3 spans 14 residues. V trimming: 6 bases; J trimming: 2 bases; junction bases outside the gene matches: 3. The CDR3 is CASRQDRGNYGYTF. In nucleotides, the CDR3 is TGTGCCAGCAGACAGGACAGGGGGAACTATGGCTACACCTTC.

This clone was detected only a few times. The chain employs TRBV30 and TRBJ1-2; weak D call: TRBD1 (5 bases). The CDR3 totals 11 residues. From germline, CDR1 is GTSNPN and CDR2 SVGIG (reference sequence). V shed 8 bases and J shed 1 base, with 8 bases lying between them. The CDR3 nucleotides read TGTGCCGGCGACAGTAACTATGGCTACACCTTC. Amino acid sequence: CAGDSNYGYTF. Full variable domain (remainder filled in from reference TRBV30 and TRBJ1-2): SQTIHQWPATLVQPVGSPLSLECTVEGTSNPNLYWYRQAAGRGLQLLFYSVGIGQISSEVPQNLSASRPQDRQFILSSKKLLLSDSGFYLCAGDSNYGYTFGSGTRLTVV.

The rearrangement joins TRBV5-1 to TRBJ2-2; D unclear. Trimming took 2 bases from V and 6 from J, leaving 8 bases between them. Germline-derived CDR1 and CDR2 are SGHRS and YFSETQ. CDR3 length equals 13 residues. CDR3 in amino acids: CASSLDPSGELFF. The CDR3 DNA reads as TGCGCCAGCAGCTTAGATCCCTCCGGGGAGCTGTTTTTT.

The CDR3 reads CASREQGTATGELFF. CDR3 coding DNA: TGCGCCAGCAGGGAACAGGGCACGGCCACCGGGGAGCTGTTTTTT. The chain is built from TRBV4-1 and TRBJ2-2; the D gene is possibly TRBD1 (6 bases). The CDR3 has 15 amino acids. V lost 6 bases and J 4 bases, leaving 15 bases between the germline ends. Per germline, CDR1 MGHRA and CDR2 YSYEKL.

The chain has TRBV4-3 and TRBJ1-6; D unclear. This CDR3 region has 14 residues. Trimming pared 3 bases from V and 1 base from J, leaving 4 bases between. Germline-derived CDR1 and CDR2 are LGHNA and YSLEER. CDR3: CASSQGSYNSPLHF. CDR3 DNA: TGCGCCAGCAGCCAGGGATCCTATAATTCACCCCTCCACTTT.

V and J are TRBV6-1 and TRBJ2-2; D unresolved. The CDR3 totals 14 residues. The germline gives CDR1 MNHNS, CDR2 SASEGT. V lost 0 bases, J lost 3 bases, and 5 bases lay in between. The CDR3 sequence is CASSEAHHTGELFF. CDR3 sequence (DNA): TGTGCCAGCAGTGAAGCGCACCACACCGGGGAGCTGTTTTTT.

The V and J genes are TRBV5-1 and TRBJ2-1, with D perhaps given as TRBD1 or TRBD2 (5 bases each). This CDR3 comprises 15 residues. Germline values: CDR1 SGHRS, CDR2 YFSETQ. The ends were cut back, 4 bases at V and 5 bases at J, with 16 bases in the middle. This CDR3 reads CASSVGTTRDNEQFF. In nucleotides, the CDR3 is TGCGCCAGCAGCGTAGGGACCACGAGAGACAATGAGCAGTTCTTC.

The chain carries TRBV21-1 and TRBJ2-5. The DNA end favors TRBJ2-7, so the J call may be wrong. TRBV21-1 is reported as a pseudogene. CDR3 length: 17 amino acids. DNA for the CDR3: TGTGCCAGCAGCAAAGAAGGAAGAGGGGAAGGAACCTACGAGCAGTACTTC. Residues: CASSKEGRGEGTYEQYF.

V and J are TRBV7-9 and TRBJ1-2; TRBD1 might be the D (5 bases). Germline lookup yields CDR1 SEHNR and CDR2 FQNEAQ (reference sequence). The V and J ends lost 3 bases and 0 bases respectively, with 20 bases between them. The CDR3 has 18 residues. CDR3 protein: CASSFRQQLTDTNYGYTF. In nucleotides, the CDR3 is TGTGCCAGCAGCTTTAGACAGCAACTTACGGATACTAACTATGGCTACACCTTC.

This rearrangement joins TRBV9 to TRBJ2-1, with 9 nucleotides matching TRBD2. CDR1 SGDLS and CDR2 YYNGEE come from the germline V gene. V lost 0 bases, J lost 4 bases, and 5 bases stayed unmatched. The CDR3 has 16 residues. CDR3 sequence reads: CASSVGASGEYNEQFF. DNA for the CDR3: TGTGCCAGCAGCGTAGGAGCTAGCGGGGAGTACAATGAGCAGTTCTTC.